This passage covers 2 T cell receptor beta chains from one sample sequenced in a study of identifying expanded T cells in peripheral blood. Repertoires were generated with immunoSEQ multiplex PCR, while TCRdb's copy carries only in-frame clones and drops some. The sample yields roughly 96,000 clones, approximately 88% seen once. The sequencing input was blood. These receptors were obtained from a person aged 18 to 75 in good health.

The gene calls are TRBV5-6 and TRBJ2-1; 9 nucleotides line up with TRBD2. This CDR3 is built from 16 residues. The junction had 5 bases not matched to a gene; V was cut back by 4 bases and J by 0 bases. Per the germline V gene, CDR1 is SGHDT and CDR2 is YYEEEE. CDR3 coding DNA: TGTGCCAGCAGCAGTATACTAGCGGGCTCCTACAATGAGCAGTTCTTC. As protein: CASSSILAGSYNEQFF.

The chain combines TRBV6-5 with TRBJ2-2; 7 bases align to TRBD1. With V trimmed by 6 bases and J by 5 bases, 9 bases remained unmatched. Germline V lookup: CDR1 MNHEY, CDR2 SVGAGI. The CDR3 length is 15 residues. CDR3 in DNA: TGTGCCAGCAGACCAACAGGGGTTCAGACCGGGGAGCTGTTTTTT. This encodes CASRPTGVQTGELFF.